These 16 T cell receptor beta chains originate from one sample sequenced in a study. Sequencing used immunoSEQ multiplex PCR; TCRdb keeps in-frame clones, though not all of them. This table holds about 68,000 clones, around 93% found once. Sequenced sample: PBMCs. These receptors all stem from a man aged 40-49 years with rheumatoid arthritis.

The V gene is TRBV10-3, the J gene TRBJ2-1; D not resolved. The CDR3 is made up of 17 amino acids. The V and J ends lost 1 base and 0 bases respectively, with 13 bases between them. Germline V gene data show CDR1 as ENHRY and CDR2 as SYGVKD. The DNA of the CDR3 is TGTGCCATCAGTGAGTTGGGAACCAGGAGCTCCTACAATGAGCAGTTCTTC. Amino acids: CAISELGTRSSYNEQFF.

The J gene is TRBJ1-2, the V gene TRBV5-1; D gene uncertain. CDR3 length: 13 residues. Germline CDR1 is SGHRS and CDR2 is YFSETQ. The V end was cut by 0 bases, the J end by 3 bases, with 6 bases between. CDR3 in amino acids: CASSLAGDYGYTF. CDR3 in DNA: TGCGCCAGCAGCTTGGCCGGTGACTATGGCTACACCTTC. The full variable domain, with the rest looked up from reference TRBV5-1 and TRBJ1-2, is KAGVTQTPRYLIKTRGQQVTLSCSPISGHRSVSWYQQTPGQGLQFLFEYFSETQRNKGNFPGRFSGRQFSNSRSEMNVSTLELGDSALYLCASSLAGDYGYTFGSGTRLTVV.

CDR3: CASSRTSYSYEQYF. Here the CDR3 DNA reads TGTGCCAGCAGTAGGACTAGCTACTCCTACGAGCAGTACTTC. This chain joins TRBV2 and TRBJ2-7; TRBD2 matches at 8 bases. With V trimmed by 5 bases and J by 0 bases, 3 bases remained unmatched. CDR1 and CDR2 (germline): SNHLY, FYNNEI. The CDR3 sequence is 14 residues long.

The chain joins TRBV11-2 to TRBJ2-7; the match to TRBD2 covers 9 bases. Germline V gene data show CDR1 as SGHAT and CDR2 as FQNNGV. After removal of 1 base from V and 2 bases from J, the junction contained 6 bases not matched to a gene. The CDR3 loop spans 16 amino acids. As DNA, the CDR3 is TGTGCCAGCAGCTTAGTAGGTAGCGGGAGAACCTACGAGCAGTACTTC. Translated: CASSLVGSGRTYEQYF. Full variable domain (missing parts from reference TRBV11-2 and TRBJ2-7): EAGVAQSPRYKIIEKRQSVAFWCNPISGHATLYWYQQILGQGPKLLIQFQNNGVVDDSQLPKDRFSAERLKGVDSTLKIQPAKLEDSAVYLCASSLVGSGRTYEQYFGPGTRLTVT.

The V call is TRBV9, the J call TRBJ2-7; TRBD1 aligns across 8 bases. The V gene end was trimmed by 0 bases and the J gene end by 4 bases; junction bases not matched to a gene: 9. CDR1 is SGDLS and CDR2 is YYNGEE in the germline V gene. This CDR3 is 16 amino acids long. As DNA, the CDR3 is TGTGCCAGCAGCGTAGTACCCGGACAGGGTATTTACGAGCAGTACTTC. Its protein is CASSVVPGQGIYEQYF.

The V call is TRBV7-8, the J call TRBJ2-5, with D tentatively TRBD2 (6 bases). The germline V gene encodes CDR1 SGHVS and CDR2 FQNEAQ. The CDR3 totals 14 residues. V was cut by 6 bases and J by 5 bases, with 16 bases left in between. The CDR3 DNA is TGTGCCAGCAGGCCGACTAGTATGATGGAGACCCAGTACTTC. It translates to CASRPTSMMETQYF.

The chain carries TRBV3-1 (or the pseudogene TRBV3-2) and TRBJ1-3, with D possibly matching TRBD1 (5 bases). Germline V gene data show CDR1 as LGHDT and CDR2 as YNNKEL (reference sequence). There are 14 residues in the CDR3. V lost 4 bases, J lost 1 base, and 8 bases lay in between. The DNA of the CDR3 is TGTGCCAGCAGCCCCAGGGTTTCTGGAAACACCATATATTTT. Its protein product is CASSPRVSGNTIYF.

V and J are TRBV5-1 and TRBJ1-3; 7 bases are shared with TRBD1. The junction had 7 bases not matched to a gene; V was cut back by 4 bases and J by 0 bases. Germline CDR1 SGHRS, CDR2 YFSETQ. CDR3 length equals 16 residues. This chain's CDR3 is CASSQKTGDSGNTIYF. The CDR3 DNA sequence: TGCGCCAGCAGCCAAAAAACAGGGGACTCTGGAAACACCATATATTTT. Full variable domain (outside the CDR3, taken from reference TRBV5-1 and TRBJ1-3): KAGVTQTPRYLIKTRGQQVTLSCSPISGHRSVSWYQQTPGQGLQFLFEYFSETQRNKGNFPGRFSGRQFSNSRSEMNVSTLELGDSALYLCASSQKTGDSGNTIYFGEGSWLTVV.

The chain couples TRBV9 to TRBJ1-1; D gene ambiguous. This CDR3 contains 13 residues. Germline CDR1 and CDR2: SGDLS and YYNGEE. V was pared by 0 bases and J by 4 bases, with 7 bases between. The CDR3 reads CASSVGGFTEAFF. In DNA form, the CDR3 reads TGTGCCAGCAGCGTAGGCGGGTTCACTGAAGCTTTCTTT.

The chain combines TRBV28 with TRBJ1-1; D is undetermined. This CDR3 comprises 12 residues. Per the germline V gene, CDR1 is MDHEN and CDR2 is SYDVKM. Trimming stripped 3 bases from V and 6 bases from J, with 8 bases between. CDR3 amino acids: CASSLGQPEAFF. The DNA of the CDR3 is TGTGCCAGCAGTTTGGGCCAACCTGAAGCTTTCTTT.

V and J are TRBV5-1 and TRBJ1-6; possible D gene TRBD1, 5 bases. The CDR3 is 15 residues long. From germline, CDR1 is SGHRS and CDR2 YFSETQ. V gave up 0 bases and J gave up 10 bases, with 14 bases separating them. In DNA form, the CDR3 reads TGCGCCAGCAGCTTGGACCGGGGTCAGGGCTCACCCCTCCACTTT. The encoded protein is CASSLDRGQGSPLHF.

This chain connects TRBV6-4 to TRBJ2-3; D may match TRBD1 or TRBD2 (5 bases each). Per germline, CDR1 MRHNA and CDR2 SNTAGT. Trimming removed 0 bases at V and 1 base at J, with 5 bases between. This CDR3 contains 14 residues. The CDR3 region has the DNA TGTGCCAGCAGTGACTCGGGGGGCACAGATACGCAGTATTTT. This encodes CASSDSGGTDTQYF.

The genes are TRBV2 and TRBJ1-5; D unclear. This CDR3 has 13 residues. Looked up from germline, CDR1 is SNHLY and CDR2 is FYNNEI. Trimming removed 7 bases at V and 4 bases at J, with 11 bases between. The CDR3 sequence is CASISSPNQPQHF. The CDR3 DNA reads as TGTGCCAGCATTTCAAGTCCAAATCAGCCCCAGCATTTT. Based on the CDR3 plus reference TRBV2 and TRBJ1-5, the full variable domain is EPEVTQTPSHQVTQMGQEVILRCVPISNHLYFYWYRQILGQKVEFLVSFYNNEISEKSEIFDDQFSVERPDGSNFTLKIRSTKLEDSAMYFCASISSPNQPQHFGDGTRLSIL.

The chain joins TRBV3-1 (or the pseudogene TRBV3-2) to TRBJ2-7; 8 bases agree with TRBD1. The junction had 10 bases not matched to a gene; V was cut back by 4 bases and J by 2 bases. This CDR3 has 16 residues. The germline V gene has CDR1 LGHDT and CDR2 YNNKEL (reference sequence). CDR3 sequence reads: CASSPTSPGGTYEQYF. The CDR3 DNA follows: TGTGCCAGCAGCCCCACTTCCCCAGGGGGCACCTACGAGCAGTACTTC.

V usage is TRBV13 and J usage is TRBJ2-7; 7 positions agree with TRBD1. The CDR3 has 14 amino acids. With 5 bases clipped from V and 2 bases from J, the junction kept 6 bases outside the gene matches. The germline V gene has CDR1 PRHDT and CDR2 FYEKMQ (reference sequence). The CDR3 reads CASSRTGETYEQYF. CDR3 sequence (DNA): TGTGCCAGCAGCCGGACAGGTGAGACCTACGAGCAGTACTTC.

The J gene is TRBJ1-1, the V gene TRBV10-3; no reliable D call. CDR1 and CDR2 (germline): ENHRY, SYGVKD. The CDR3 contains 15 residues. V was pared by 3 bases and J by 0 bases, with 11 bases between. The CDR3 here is CAISDDGTLNTEAFF. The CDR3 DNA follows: TGTGCCATCAGTGATGACGGAACACTGAACACTGAAGCTTTCTTT.